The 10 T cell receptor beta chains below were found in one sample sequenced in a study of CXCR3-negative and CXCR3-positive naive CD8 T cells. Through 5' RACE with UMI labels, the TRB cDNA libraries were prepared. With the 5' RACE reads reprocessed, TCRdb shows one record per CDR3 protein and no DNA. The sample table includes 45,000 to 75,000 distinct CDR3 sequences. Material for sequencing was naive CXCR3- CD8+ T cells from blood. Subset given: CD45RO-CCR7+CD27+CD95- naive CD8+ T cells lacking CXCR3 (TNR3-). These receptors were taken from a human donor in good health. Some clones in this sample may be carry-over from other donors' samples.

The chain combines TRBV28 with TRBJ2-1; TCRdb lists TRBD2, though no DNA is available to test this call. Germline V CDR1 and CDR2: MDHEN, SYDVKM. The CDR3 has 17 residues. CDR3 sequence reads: CASSPNPLLAGHNEQFF.

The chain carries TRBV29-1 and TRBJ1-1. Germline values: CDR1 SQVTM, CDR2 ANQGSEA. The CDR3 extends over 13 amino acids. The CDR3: CSVCWSMNTEAFF.

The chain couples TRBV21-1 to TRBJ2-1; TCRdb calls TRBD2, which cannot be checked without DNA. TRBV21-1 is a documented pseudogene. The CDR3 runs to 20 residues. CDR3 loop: CASSKGRGLAGGPHYNEQFF.

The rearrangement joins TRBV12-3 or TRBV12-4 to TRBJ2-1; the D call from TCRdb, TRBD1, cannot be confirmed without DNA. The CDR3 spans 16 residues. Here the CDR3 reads CASSLLLLYAPGEQFF.

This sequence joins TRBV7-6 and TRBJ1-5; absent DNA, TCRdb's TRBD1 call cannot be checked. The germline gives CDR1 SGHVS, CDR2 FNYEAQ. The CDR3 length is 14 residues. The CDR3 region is CASSFGGFQQPQHF.

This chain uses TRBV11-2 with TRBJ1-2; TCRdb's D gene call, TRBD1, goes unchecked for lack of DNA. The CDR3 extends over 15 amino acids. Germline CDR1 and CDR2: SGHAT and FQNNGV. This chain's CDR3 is CASSLEPGINYGYTF. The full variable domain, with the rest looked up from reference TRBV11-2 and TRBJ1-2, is EAGVAQSPRYKIIEKRQSVAFWCNPISGHATLYWYQQILGQGPKLLIQFQNNGVVDDSQLPKDRFSAERLKGVDSTLKIQPAKLEDSAVYLCASSLEPGINYGYTFGSGTRLTVV.

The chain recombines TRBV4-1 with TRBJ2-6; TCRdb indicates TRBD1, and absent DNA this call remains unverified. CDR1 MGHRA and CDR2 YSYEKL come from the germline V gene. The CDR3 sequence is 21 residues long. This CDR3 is CASSPNGQEGTGRSGANVLTF.

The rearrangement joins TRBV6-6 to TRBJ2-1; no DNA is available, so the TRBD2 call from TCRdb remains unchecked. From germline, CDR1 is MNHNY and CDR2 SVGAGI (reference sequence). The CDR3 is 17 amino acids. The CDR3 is CASRASPGTSKSGEQFF.

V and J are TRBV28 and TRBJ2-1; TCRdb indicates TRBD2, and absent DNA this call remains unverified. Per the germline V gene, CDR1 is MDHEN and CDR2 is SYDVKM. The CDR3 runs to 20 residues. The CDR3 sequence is CASSSLRPEGGFISYNEQFF. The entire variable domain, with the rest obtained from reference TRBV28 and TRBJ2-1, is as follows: DVKVTQSSRYLVKRTGEKVFLECVQDMDHENMFWYRQDPGLGLRLIYFSYDVKMKEKGDIPEGYSVSREKKERFSLILESASTNQTSMYLCASSSLRPEGGFISYNEQFFGPGTRLTVL.

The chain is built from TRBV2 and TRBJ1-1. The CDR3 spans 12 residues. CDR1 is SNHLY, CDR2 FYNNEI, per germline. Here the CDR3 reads CASEESNTEAFF.